This T cell receptor beta chain was retrieved from a study of T cells in Graves' hyperthyroidism and ophthalmopathy (dated by TCRdb to between 2018 and 2021). Some background on the complete study: Peripheral blood samples were taken at the time of initial diagnosis, prior to any treatment. In addition, the study compared T-cell repertoires in thyroid tissue and in blood from five or six Graves' hyperthyroidism patients. Whether ophthalmopathy could be predicted prospectively was tested in an independent validation cohort made up of roughly 19 hyperthyroidism patients plus 17 patients who later progressed to ophthalmopathy. For training and testing, the 80 to 100 patients in the discovery cohort were randomly divided in a 7:3 ratio. The paper reports TCR Vbeta CDR3 sequencing of roughly 140 peripheral blood samples: approximately 43 ophthalmopathy, roughly 80 hyperthyroidism and about 17 progressor patients. After blood sampling, hyperthyroidism patients were treated with methimazole at a starting dose of 30 mg daily, and ophthalmopathy patients were treated with high-dose intravenous methylprednisolone. To identify distinguishing TCR V-J signatures, a discovery cohort of some 100 patients was used, comprising 43 with Graves' ophthalmopathy and around 60 with stable Graves' hyperthyroidism.

The TCR beta CDR3 regions were amplified from the RNA transcripts. A first-round RT-PCR of the TCR CDR3 used the HTBI primer set with the Qiagen OneStep RT-PCR kit. A second multiplex PCR round built the libraries, followed by size selection and purification. Paired-end sequencing of the libraries was performed with 100 bp reads on an Illumina HiSeq2000. For the original study's pipeline: SOAPnuke was used to process the raw data, removing reads that contained adapters or uncalled bases, had a mean Phred below 15, or lacked an exact match to the constant primer or identifier. High-quality paired reads were merged using COPE v1.2.5, and each unique nucleotide sequence was defined as a clonotype. Clonotypes were aligned to IMGT TRBV, TRBD and TRBJ reference segments using MiTCR v1.1. Analysis was restricted to V-J combinations with a frequency above 0.0001, which covered 99.2% of repertoires. A TCS score was defined as the ratio between F50 (clonal expansion) and ExV (chaos), using BLOSUM62-based TCRdist between CDR3 peptides within each V-J. Welch's t-statistics and random forest reduced roughly 540 V-J features to under 15, which were used in a naive Bayes classifier (R e1071). Thyroid-blood repertoire similarity was quantified with the Morisita-Horn index. TCRdb reprocessed the public reads (quality trimming at Q25 with fastp, clone calling with MiXCR) and kept in-frame beta chains. Under each unique CDR3 protein, matching rows form one entry showing the most common genes and DNA. The authors' filters were not applied to this entry. In this sample the table shows over 700,000 distinct CDR3 sequences, 35% of which occur a single time. Jointly, the top ten make up more than 25% of the sample.

As concerns this clonotype: Its specific antigen is unknown. One base away there is no much larger clone; base qualities are not given.

Broader findings and caveats from the paper: Most expanded thyroid clonotypes (frequency above 0.001) were also found in blood, which suggests that blood repertoires may mirror thyroid immune responses. Sample size was not statistically predetermined, and investigators were not blinded to group allocation. In validation, progression to ophthalmopathy was predicted by the model with 55% to 71% sensitivity and 72% to 85% specificity, a median of about 6 months before onset. In cross-validation, a model built on a 13 V-J signature told ophthalmopathy apart from stable hyperthyroidism with approximately 90% sensitivity and 81% to 82% specificity, and in testing the same model reached 80%/75%.

Stable Graves' hyperthyroidism was defined as no progression to ophthalmopathy during 18 months of follow-up. Hyperthyroidism patients were aged 18 to 65 years and newly diagnosed, with disease duration of less than 2 months. Patients with uncontrolled infections, other autoimmune diseases, pregnancy or lactation were excluded. Diagnoses were based on clinical symptoms, serum thyroxine and TRAb, thyroid ultrasound and orbital computed tomography. PBMCs were separated from 10 ml of fresh peripheral blood using Ficoll-Paque density gradient centrifugation. Total RNA was extracted with Trizol reagent, and quality was checked on an Agilent 2100 Bioanalyzer. The TCR was taken from a woman aged 40 to 50 with Graves' hyperthyroidism. The material sequenced was blood.

The bases are TGCGCCAGCAGCCAAGATCAGACAACCGGCGGTAATTCACCCCTCCACTTT. It is translated as CASSQDQTTGGNSPLHF. Recombination connected TRBV4-3 to TRBJ1-6, with the D gene too uncertain to name. V is clipped by 0 bases and J by 6 bases, and the sequence between their germline boundaries is 15 bases long. CDR1 and CDR2 are drawn from the germline V gene: LGHNA, YSLEER. Its CDR3 holds 17 amino acids, cysteine through phenylalanine. Only CDR3 DNA remains: 51 bases, in frame from the first base.